The entry below describes one T cell receptor beta chain. This specimen comes from a study of tumor-infiltrating lymphocytes in oesophageal squamous cell carcinoma. TCRdb recomputed calls from the PCR reads with MiXCR, one row per CDR3 protein. The sample yields some 13,000 distinct CDR3 sequences, 45% to 70% seen once. Germline assignment: CDR1 SGHTA and CDR2 FQGNSA. The CDR3 has 14 amino acids. The sequenced sample consisted of esophageal tumor tissue. The V call is TRBV7-2, the J call TRBJ2-5, with 7 bases identical to TRBD1. TRBJ2-1 explains the end of the DNA better; the J call may be wrong. This TCR was recovered from a female donor with esophageal squamous cell carcinoma. CDR3 protein: CASSLYHRGDEQFF. DNA of the CDR3: TGTGCCAGCAGCTTATATCACAGGGGTGATGAGCAGTTCTTC.